This TCR beta chain appears in the sequencing data of a study of cytomegalovirus exposure and HLA in healthy donors. Primers included in the PCR were 60 Vbeta and 13 Jbeta primers. The protocol was immunoSEQ multiplex PCR, while the TCRdb copy is restricted to in-frame clones and leaves out a portion. The sample carries roughly 100,000 clones, 70% to 80% recorded once. Germline V gene sequence: CDR1 SGHDT, CDR2 YYEEEE. V lost 0 bases, J lost 7 bases, and 2 bases stayed unmatched. CDR3 length: 15 residues. The clonotype comes from a boy aged 5 to 17 in good health and CMV-seronegative. This sequence joins TRBV5-6 and TRBJ2-2; TRBD1 agrees at 11 bases. The specimen sequenced was PBMCs. The CDR3 coding sequence is TGTGCCAGCAGCTTGGCCGGGACAGGGGGCGGGGAGCTGTTTTTT. Its translation: CASSLAGTGGGELFF.